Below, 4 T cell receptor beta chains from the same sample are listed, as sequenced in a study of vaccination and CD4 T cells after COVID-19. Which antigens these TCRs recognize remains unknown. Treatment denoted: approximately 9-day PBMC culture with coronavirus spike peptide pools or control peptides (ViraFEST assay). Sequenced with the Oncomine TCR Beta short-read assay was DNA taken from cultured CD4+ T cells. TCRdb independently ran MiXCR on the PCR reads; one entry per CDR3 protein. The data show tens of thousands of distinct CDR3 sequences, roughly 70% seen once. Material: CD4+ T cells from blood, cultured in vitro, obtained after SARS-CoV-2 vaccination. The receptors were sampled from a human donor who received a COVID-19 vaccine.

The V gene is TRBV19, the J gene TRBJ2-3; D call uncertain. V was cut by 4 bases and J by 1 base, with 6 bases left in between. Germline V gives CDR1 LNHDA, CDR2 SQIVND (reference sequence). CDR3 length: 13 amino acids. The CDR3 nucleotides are TGTGCCAGTAGTAACCGGGGCACAGATACGCAGTATTTT. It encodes CASSNRGTDTQYF.

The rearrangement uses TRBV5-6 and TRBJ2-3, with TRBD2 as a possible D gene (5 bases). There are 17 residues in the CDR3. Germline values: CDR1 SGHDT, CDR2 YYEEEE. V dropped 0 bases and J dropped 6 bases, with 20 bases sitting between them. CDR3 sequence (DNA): TGTGCCAGCAGCTTGGGGCGAAACGCGGGTCTCTTGGATACGCAGTATTTT. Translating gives CASSLGRNAGLLDTQYF.

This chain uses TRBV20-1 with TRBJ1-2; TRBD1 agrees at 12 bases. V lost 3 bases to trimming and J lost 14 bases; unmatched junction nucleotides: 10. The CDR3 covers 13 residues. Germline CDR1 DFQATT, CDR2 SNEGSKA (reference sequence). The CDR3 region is CSASLAGQGAQTF. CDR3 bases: TGCAGTGCTAGTCTTGCGGGACAGGGGGCGCAGACCTTC.

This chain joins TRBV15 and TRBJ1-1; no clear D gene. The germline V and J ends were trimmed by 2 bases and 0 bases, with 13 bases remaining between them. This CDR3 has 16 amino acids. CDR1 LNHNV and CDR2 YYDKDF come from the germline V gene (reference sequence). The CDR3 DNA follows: TGTGCCACCAGCAGAAAAAGGGCCAGAATGAACACTGAAGCTTTCTTT. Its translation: CATSRKRARMNTEAFF.